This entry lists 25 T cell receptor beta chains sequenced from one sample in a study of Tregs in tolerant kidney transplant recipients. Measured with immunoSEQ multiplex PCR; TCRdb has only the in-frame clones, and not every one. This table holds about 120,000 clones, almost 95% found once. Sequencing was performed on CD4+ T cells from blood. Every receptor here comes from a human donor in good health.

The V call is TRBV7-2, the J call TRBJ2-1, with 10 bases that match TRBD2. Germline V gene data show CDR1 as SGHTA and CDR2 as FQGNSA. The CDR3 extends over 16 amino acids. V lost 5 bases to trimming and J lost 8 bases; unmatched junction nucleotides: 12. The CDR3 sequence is CASSPRASGGADEQFF. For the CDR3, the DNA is TGTGCCAGCAGCCCCCGAGCGAGCGGGGGGGCCGATGAGCAGTTCTTC.

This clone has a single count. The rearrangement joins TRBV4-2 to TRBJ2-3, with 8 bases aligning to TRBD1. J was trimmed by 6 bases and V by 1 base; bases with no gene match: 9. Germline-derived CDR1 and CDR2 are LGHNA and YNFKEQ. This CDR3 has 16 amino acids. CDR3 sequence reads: CASSQGVRGRKDTQYF. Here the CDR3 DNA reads TGTGCCAGCAGCCAAGGGGTCAGGGGGCGCAAGGATACGCAGTATTTT.

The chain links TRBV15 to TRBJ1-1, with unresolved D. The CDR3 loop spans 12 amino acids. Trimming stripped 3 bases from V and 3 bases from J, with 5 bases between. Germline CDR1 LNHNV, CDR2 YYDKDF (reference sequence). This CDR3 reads CATSRSDTEAFF. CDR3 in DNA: TGTGCCACCAGCAGGAGCGACACTGAAGCTTTCTTT.

The CDR3 DNA reads as TGTGCCACCAGCAGAGGCCTGACCCCTGGGACTGAAGCTTTCTTT. Translating it yields CATSRGLTPGTEAFF. This sequence joins TRBV15 and TRBJ1-1; no definite D call. Germline V gene data show CDR1 as LNHNV and CDR2 as YYDKDF (reference sequence). The CDR3 is made up of 15 amino acids. Trimming shortened V by 1 base and J by 5 bases, and 14 bases separated the two germline ends.

The CDR3 is CASSAGSPLHF. CDR3 DNA: TGTGCCAGCAGTGCCGGTTCACCCCTCCACTTT. The rearrangement joins TRBV6-1 to TRBJ1-6; no firm D call. The V and J ends lost 4 bases and 9 bases respectively, with 4 bases between them. Germline V gene sequence: CDR1 MNHNS, CDR2 SASEGT. This CDR3 comprises 11 residues.

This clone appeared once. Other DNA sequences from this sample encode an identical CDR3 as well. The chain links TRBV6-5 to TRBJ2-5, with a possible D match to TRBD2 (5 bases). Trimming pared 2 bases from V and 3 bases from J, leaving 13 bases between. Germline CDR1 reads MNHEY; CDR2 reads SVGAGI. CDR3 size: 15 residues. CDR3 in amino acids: CASSYHRGTEETQYF. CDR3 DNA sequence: TGTGCCAGCAGTTACCATCGGGGAACAGAAGAGACCCAGTACTTC.

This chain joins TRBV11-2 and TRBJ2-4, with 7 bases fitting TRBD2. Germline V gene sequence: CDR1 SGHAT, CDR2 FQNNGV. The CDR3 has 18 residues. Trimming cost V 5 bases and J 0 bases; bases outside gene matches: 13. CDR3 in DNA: TGTGCCAGCAGCCCCTTTCGGGGGGACTCTTTAGCCAAAAACATTCAGTACTTC. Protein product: CASSPFRGDSLAKNIQYF.

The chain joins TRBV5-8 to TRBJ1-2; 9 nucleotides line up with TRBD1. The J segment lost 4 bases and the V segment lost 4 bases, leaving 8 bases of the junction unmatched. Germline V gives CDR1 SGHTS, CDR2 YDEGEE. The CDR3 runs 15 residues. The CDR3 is CASSPTGTGTYGYTF. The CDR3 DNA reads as TGTGCCAGCAGCCCAACCGGGACAGGGACCTATGGCTACACCTTC.

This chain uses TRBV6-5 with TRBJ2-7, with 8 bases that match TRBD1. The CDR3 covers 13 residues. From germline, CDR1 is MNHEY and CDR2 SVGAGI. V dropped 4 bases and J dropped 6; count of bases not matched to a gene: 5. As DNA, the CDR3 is TGTGCCAGCAGTTTGGACAGGGCCGGCGAGCAGTACTTC. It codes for CASSLDRAGEQYF.

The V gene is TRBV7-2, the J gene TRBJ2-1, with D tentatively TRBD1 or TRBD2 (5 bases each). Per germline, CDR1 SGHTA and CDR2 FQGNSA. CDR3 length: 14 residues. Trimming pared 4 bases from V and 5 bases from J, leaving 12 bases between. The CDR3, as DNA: TGTGCCAGCAGCTCCTCGGGGACCCACAATGAGCAGTTCTTC. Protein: CASSSSGTHNEQFF.

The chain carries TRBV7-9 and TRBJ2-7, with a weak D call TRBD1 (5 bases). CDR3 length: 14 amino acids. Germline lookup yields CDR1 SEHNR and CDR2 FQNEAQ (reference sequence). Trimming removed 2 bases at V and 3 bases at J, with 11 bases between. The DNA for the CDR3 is TGTGCCAGCAGCTTACAGGGAAGGGACTACGAGCAGTACTTC. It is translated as CASSLQGRDYEQYF.

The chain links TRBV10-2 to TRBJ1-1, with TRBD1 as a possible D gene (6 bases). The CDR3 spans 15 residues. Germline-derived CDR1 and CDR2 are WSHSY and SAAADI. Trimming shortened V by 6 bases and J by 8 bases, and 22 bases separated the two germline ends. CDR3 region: CASSRASRGQPEAFF. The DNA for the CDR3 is TGCGCCAGCAGCCGAGCCAGCCGAGGACAGCCCGAAGCTTTCTTT.

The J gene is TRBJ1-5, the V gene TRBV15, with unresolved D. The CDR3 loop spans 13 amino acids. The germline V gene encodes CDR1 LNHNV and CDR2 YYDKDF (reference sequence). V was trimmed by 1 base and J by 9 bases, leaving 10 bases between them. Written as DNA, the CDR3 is TGTGCCACCAGCAGAGGTCAAGGGCGGCCCCAGCATTTT. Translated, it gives CATSRGQGRPQHF.

CDR3: CASSIRGSGQGYGYTF. The CDR3 region has the DNA TGTGCCAGTAGTATTCGAGGCTCGGGGCAGGGCTATGGCTACACCTTC. The chain uses TRBV19 and TRBJ1-2; D is perhaps TRBD1 (5 bases). This CDR3 is built from 16 residues. CDR1 is LNHDA and CDR2 is SQIVND in the germline V gene (reference sequence). V lost 3 bases and J 4 bases, leaving 18 bases between the germline ends.

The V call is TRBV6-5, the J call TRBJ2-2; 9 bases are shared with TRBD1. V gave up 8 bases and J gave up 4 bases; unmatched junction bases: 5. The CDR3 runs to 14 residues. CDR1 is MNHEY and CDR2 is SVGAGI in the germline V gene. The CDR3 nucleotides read TGTGCCAGCTCGACAGGGGGTCCCACCGGGGAGCTGTTTTTT. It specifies CASSTGGPTGELFF.

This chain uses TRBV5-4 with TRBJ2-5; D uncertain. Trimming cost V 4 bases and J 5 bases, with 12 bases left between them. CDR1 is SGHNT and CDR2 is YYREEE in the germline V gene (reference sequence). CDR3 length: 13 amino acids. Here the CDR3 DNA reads TGTGCCAGCAGCCCTCGTGAGGAGGAGACCCAGTACTTC. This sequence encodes CASSPREEETQYF.

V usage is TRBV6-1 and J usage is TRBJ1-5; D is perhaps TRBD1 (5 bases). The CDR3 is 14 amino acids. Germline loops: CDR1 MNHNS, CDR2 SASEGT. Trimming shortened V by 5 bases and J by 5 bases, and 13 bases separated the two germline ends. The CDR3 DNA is TGTGCCAGCAGTTCCACAGGCCTACATCAGCCCCAGCATTTT. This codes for CASSSTGLHQPQHF.

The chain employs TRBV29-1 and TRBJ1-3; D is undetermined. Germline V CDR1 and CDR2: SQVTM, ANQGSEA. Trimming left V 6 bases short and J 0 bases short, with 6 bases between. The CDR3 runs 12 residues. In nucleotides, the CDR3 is TGCAGCGTCGGAATCTCTGGAAACACCATATATTTT. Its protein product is CSVGISGNTIYF.

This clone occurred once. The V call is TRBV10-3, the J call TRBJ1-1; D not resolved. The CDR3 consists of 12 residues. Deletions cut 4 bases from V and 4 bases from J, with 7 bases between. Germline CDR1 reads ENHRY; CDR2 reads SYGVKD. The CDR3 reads CAISAMTTEAFF. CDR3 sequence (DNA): TGTGCCATCAGTGCCATGACCACTGAAGCTTTCTTT.

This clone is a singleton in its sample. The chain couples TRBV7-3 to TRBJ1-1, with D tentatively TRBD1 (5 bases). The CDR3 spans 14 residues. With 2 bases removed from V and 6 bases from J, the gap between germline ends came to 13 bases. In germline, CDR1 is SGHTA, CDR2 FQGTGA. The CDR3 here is CASSLLGGSSEAFF. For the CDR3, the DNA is TGTGCCAGCAGCTTATTGGGGGGGTCTTCTGAAGCTTTCTTT.

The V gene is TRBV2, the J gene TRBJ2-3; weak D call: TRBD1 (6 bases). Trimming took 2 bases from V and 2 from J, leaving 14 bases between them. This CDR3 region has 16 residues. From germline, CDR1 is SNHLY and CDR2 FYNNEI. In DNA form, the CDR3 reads TGTGCCAGCAGTGAACAGCTAACAGGGTACACAGATACGCAGTATTTT. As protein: CASSEQLTGYTDTQYF. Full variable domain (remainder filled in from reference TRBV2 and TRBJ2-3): EPEVTQTPSHQVTQMGQEVILRCVPISNHLYFYWYRQILGQKVEFLVSFYNNEISEKSEIFDDQFSVERPDGSNFTLKIRSTKLEDSAMYFCASSEQLTGYTDTQYFGPGTRLTVL.

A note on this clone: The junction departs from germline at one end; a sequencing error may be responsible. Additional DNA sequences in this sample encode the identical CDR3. In DNA form, the CDR3 reads TGCGCCAGCAGCTTGATACAGGGAAATTCACCCCTCCACTTT. As protein: CASSLIQGNSPLHF. The chain has TRBV7-2 and TRBJ1-6; tentative D call: TRBD1 (6 bases). The length of the CDR3 is 14 residues. Germline CDR1 and CDR2: SGHTA and FQGNSA.

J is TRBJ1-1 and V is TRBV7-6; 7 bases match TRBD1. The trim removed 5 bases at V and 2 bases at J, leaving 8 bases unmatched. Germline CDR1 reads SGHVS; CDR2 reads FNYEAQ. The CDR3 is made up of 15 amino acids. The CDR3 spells CASSRGGQTNTEAFF. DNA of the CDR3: TGTGCCAGCAGCCGCGGGGGACAGACTAACACTGAAGCTTTCTTT.

The CDR3 bases are TGTGCCAGCAGTGGTGCTTTGGATGAAAAACTGTTTTTT. It is translated as CASSGALDEKLFF. The chain recombines TRBV6-1 with TRBJ1-4; D is unclear. There are 13 residues in the CDR3. The germline V gene encodes CDR1 MNHNS and CDR2 SASEGT. V was pared by 4 bases and J by 6 bases, with 9 bases between.

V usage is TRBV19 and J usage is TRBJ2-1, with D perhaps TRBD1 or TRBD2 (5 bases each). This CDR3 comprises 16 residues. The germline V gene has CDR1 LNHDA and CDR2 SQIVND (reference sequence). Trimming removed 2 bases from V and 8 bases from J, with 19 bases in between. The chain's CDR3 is CASSIFGAGKEDEQFF. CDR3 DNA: TGTGCCAGTAGTATATTTGGGGCAGGGAAGGAGGATGAGCAGTTCTTC. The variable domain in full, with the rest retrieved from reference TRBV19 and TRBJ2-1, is DGGITQSPKYLFRKEGQNVTLSCEQNLNHDAMYWYRQDPGQGLRLIYYSQIVNDFQKGDIAEGYSVSREKKESFPLTVTSAQKNPTAFYLCASSIFGAGKEDEQFFGPGTRLTVL.